The clone carrying this T cell receptor (beta chain) was observed a handful of times. Its antigen is currently unknown. The source of the sample is a study of blood T cells in healthy people across ages. Study background: About one barcoded TCR beta cDNA was captured per two T cells.

Germline loops: CDR1 GTSNPN, CDR2 SVGIG (reference sequence). The CDR3 extends over 15 amino acids. Trimming removed 1 base from V and 5 bases from J; junction bases left unmatched: 7. The use of a sample-barcoded 5' primer and a J-beta primer mix characterized a second PCR of about 7 to 12 cycles. One entry per CDR3 protein, called by TCRdb with MiXCR from the 5' RACE reads. This table holds 800,000 to 950,000 distinct CDR3 sequences, around 46% found once. Points from the study as a whole: Among T cells, TCR beta diversity per million cells dropped roughly linearly as age rose.

V and J are TRBV30 and TRBJ2-1, with TRBD1 matching over 8 bases. The specimen was blood. The sequence was obtained from a man aged 25 to 40 in good health. The CDR3 bases are TGTGCCTGGAGTGAACTGGGACAGGCCAACAATGAGCAGTTCTTC. Encoded protein: CAWSELGQANNEQFF.